This T cell receptor (beta chain) comes out of a study of spatial heterogeneity in lung cancer. Study details: The library had UMIs, and each TCR and UMI pair averaged more than ten raw reads.

Time point defined: sample taken at primary tumor resection. Frozen PBMC, nontumor lung or tumor provided whole RNA, which was sequenced unsorted. The donors comprised about 65 untreated early-stage non-small cell lung cancer patients. Findings of the study overall: In blood, ubiquitous expanded tumor TCRs appeared more at resection than follow-up.

This clonotype has more than one count but fewer than ten. Antigen: not known. A unique molecular identifier was attached to every TCR cDNA molecule. TCRdb reprocessed the 5' RACE reads with MiXCR, giving one entry per CDR3 protein. The data show 45,000 to 65,000 distinct CDR3 sequences, with 6% to 9% seen just once and approximately 2.9% held by the top ten. The TCR sequence derives from a female donor with early-stage non-small cell lung cancer. The source material was PBMCs, sampled at surgery.

In DNA form, the CDR3 reads TGTGCCAGCAGCCAAGGGGTCCAAACTGAAGCTTTCTTT. It specifies CASSQGVQTEAFF. The genes are TRBV3-1 and TRBJ1-1; D remains unclear. Deletions cut 1 base from V and 5 bases from J, with 8 bases between. The CDR3 is made up of 13 amino acids. Germline CDR1 reads LGHDT; CDR2 reads YNNKEL (reference sequence).